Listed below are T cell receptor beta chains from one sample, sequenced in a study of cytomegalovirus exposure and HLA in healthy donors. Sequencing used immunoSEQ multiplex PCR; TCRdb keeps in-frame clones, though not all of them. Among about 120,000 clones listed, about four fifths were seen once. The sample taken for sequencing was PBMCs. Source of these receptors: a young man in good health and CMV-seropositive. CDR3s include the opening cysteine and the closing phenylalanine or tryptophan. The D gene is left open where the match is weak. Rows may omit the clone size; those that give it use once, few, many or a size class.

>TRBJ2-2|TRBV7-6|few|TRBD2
CASSFAGGASGELFF
TGTGCCAGCAGCTTTGCGGGGGGTGCCTCCGGGGAGCTGTTTTTT
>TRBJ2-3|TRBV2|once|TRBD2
CASSDRGGADTQYF
TGTGCCAGCAGTGATCGGGGGGGTGCAGATACGCAGTATTTT
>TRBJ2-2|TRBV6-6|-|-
CASSKIGVGELFF
TGTGCCAGCAGTAAGATAGGGGTCGGGGAGCTGTTTTTT
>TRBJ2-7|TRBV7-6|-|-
CASSSQGGRGYEQYF
TGTGCCAGCAGCTCGCAGGGGGGCCGCGGTTACGAGCAGTACTTC
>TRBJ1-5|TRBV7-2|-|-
CASSLQGRQPQHF
TGTGCCAGCAGCTTACAGGGTAGACAGCCCCAGCATTTT
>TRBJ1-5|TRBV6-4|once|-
CASSAVNQPQHF
TGTGCCAGCAGTGCAGTAAATCAGCCCCAGCATTTT
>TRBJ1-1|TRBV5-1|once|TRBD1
CASSLIQGVNTEAFF
TGCGCCAGCAGCCTAATCCAGGGGGTGAACACTGAAGCTTTCTTT
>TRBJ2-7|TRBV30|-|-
CALWGPYEQYF
TGTGCTCTGTGGGGCCCCTACGAGCAGTACTTC
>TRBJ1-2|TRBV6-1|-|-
CASSSGGDNYGYTF
TGTGCCAGCAGTAGCGGGGGCGACAACTATGGCTACACCTTC
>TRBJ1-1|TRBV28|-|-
CAIGRTEAFF
TGTGCCATCGGGAGGACTGAAGCTTTCTTT